This TCR beta chain is from a study of cytomegalovirus exposure and HLA in healthy donors. Study-level points and caveats: Productive rates of about 90% or about 30% were seen for most TCR beta V segments in an earlier analysis. The listing of 150 to 200 TCR beta chains classed them as cytomegalovirus-associated. Reports showed the classifier diagnosing cytomegalovirus status with high specificity and sensitivity.

PCR used 60 Vbeta primers and 13 Jbeta primers. Assay: immunoSEQ multiplex PCR; the TCRdb copy retains only in-frame clones and omits some. The sample has around 230,000 clones; 82% are singletons. V gave up 4 bases and J gave up 0 bases; unmatched junction bases: 8. The CDR3 covers 17 residues. The germline gives CDR1 MGHDK, CDR2 SYGVNS. Points on this clone: Its antigen is not identified.

Sequenced sample: PBMCs. The receptor was derived from a middle-aged man in good health and CMV-seropositive. The rearrangement links TRBV25-1 to TRBJ2-1, with 8 bases identical to TRBD2. CDR3 sequence (DNA): TGTGCCAGCAGTGGGTTAAGGGCGGGGGGCTCCTACAATGAGCAGTTCTTC. It is translated as CASSGLRAGGSYNEQFF.